Described below is a single T cell receptor beta chain sequence and its context. Its target is unknown. The sample is drawn from a study of Graves' ophthalmopathy and Graves' hyperthyroidism. The study's findings and limits: Most thyroid-expanded clonotypes exceeding 0.001 frequency were also found in blood. Stable hyperthyroidism and ophthalmopathy were told apart by a 13-signature model, which achieved less than 90% sensitivity and almost 82% specificity.

The CDR3 spans 11 residues. Per the germline V gene, CDR1 is SQVTM and CDR2 is ANQGSEA. The V gene lost 7 bases and the J gene lost 1 base, with 7 bases spanning the gap. The sequenced template was RNA, covering the TCR beta CDR3 region. First-round RT-PCR with HTBI primers preceded a second-round multiplex PCR. TCRdb ran MiXCR on the multiplex PCR reads and lists one entry per CDR3 protein. The sample lists just over 600,000 distinct CDR3 sequences; approximately 21% were seen once. The V gene is TRBV29-1, the J gene TRBJ1-1; a possible D gene is TRBD1 (5 bases). This receptor was taken from a woman between 18 and 29 years old with stable Graves' hyperthyroidism. Some clones in this sample may be carry-over from other donors' samples. The sequenced sample consisted of peripheral blood. As DNA, the CDR3 is TGCAGCGCGACAGCGAACACTGAAGCTTTCTTT. This gives the protein CSATANTEAFF.